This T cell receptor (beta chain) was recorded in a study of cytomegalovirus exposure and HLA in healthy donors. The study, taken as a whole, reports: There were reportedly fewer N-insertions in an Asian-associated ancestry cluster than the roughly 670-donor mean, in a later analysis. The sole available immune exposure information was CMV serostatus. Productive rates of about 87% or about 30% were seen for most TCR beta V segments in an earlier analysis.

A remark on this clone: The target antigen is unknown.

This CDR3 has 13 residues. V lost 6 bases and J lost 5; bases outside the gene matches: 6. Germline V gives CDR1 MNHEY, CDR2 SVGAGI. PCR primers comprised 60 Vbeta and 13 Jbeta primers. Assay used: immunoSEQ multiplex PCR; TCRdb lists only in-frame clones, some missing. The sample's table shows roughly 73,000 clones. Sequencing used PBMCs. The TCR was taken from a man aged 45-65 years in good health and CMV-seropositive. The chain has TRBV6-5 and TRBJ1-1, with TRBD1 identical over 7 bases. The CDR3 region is CASSQGVRTEAFF. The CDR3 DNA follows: TGTGCCAGCAGCCAGGGGGTCCGGACTGAAGCTTTCTTT.